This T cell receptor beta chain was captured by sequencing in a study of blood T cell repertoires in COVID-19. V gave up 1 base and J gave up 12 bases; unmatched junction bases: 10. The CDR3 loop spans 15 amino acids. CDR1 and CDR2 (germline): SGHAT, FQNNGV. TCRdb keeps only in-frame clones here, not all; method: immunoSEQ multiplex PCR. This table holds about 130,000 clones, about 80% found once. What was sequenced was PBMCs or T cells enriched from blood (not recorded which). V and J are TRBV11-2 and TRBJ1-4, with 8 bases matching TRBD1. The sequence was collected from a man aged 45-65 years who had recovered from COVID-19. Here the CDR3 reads CASSLGAGGGLELFF. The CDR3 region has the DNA TGTGCCAGCAGCTTAGGGGCAGGGGGCGGGTTAGAACTGTTTTTT.